The 21 T cell receptor beta chains reported below all come from one sample, sequenced in a study of tumor-infiltrating lymphocytes in localized non-small cell lung cancer. Method: immunoSEQ multiplex PCR; TCRdb's copy keeps in-frame clones and lacks some. The sample gives approximately 6,900 clones, around 74% of which show up once; 12% is in the top ten. Material for sequencing was lung tumor tissue. Receptors were obtained from a human donor with non-small cell lung cancer.

The J gene is TRBJ1-6, the V gene TRBV30, with 7 bases aligning to TRBD1. The ends lost 8 bases at V and 6 bases at J; junction bases unmatched: 4. This CDR3 region has 12 residues. Germline-derived CDR1 and CDR2 are GTSNPN and SVGIG (reference sequence). The CDR3 here is CAGDRINSPLHF. CDR3 bases: TGTGCCGGGGACAGAATTAATTCACCCCTCCACTTT.

The chain recombines TRBV5-6 with TRBJ1-5, with no clear D. This CDR3 has 12 amino acids. V was shortened by 0 bases and J by 6 bases, with 4 bases between the two germline ends. Germline V gene lookup returns CDR1 SGHDT and CDR2 YYEEEE. The DNA for the CDR3 is TGTGCCAGCAGCTTGGGCGCTCAGCCCCAGCATTTT. Protein: CASSLGAQPQHF.

The CDR3 DNA sequence: TGCGCCAGCAGCCACAGAGGGGACAGGGTCTCCATTAGCTATGGCTACACCTTC. It is translated as CASSHRGDRVSISYGYTF. This chain connects TRBV4-1 to TRBJ1-2, with 9 bases matching TRBD1. CDR3 length equals 18 residues. Germline V gene lookup returns CDR1 MGHRA and CDR2 YSYEKL. V was pared by 3 bases and J by 4 bases, with 15 bases of the junction left unmatched.

The sample holds a few counts of this clone. The chain carries TRBV23-1 and TRBJ2-6; D unclear. Being an ORF, TRBV23-1 has a function that is uncertain. Trimming removed 2 bases from V and 2 bases from J, with 4 bases in between. CDR3 length: 14 residues. The CDR3, as DNA: TGCGCCAGCAGTCAAACCGCTGGGGCCAACGTCCTGACTTTC. Its protein is CASSQTAGANVLTF.

The count of this clone is one. This chain joins TRBV18 and TRBJ1-1; D is uncertain. Trimming removed 2 bases at V and 3 bases at J, with 7 bases between. Germline loops: CDR1 KGHSH, CDR2 LQKENI. This CDR3 has 13 amino acids. As DNA, the CDR3 is TGTGCCAGCTCACCATCAGCCGACACTGAAGCTTTCTTT. This encodes CASSPSADTEAFF.

The rearrangement links TRBV7-1 to TRBJ2-1; 7 bases are shared with TRBD1. TRBV7-1 has ORF status, its function being uncertain. The CDR3 totals 15 residues. The V and J ends lost 4 bases and 10 bases, in that order; junction bases with no gene match: 13. DNA of the CDR3: TGTGCCAGCAGCTTAGTAATGGGACAGCACAGGGAGCAGTTCTTC. Residues: CASSLVMGQHREQFF.

This clone was observed once. The V gene is TRBV11-2, the J gene TRBJ2-1; D gene uncertain. Germline V CDR1 and CDR2: SGHAT, FQNNGV. The germline V and J ends were trimmed by 1 base and 1 base, with 17 bases remaining between them. This CDR3 is 18 amino acids long. The CDR3 DNA is TGTGCCAGCAGCTTAGGTATGAGGAAGATTTTGTCCTACAATGAGCAGTTCTTC. It yields the protein CASSLGMRKILSYNEQFF.

The chain combines TRBV14 with TRBJ1-1; D might be TRBD1 (5 bases). V was pared by 4 bases and J by 4 bases, with 13 bases between. The germline gives CDR1 SGHDN, CDR2 FVKESK. The CDR3 is made up of 14 amino acids. The CDR3 DNA reads TGTGCCAGCAGCCCCGTCGGGGGGGGCACTGAAGCTTTCTTT. This codes for CASSPVGGGTEAFF.

The chain employs TRBV19 and TRBJ2-5; TRBD1 might be the D (6 bases). There are 17 residues in the CDR3. The germline gives CDR1 LNHDA, CDR2 SQIVND (reference sequence). Trimming left V 5 bases short and J 0 bases short, with 19 bases between. CDR3 sequence reads: CASSAGARTVHQETQYF. CDR3 in DNA: TGTGCCAGTAGTGCCGGGGCAAGGACAGTACACCAAGAGACCCAGTACTTC.

V is TRBV4-2 and J is TRBJ2-7, with 8 bases lining up with TRBD1. V gave up 1 base and J gave up 1 base; unmatched junction bases: 6. This CDR3 region has 16 residues. CDR1 is LGHNA, CDR2 YNFKEQ, per germline. CDR3 nucleotide sequence: TGTGCCAGCAGCCAAGGGGGGGACAGGTGGTCCTACGAGCAGTACTTC. Translated, it gives CASSQGGDRWSYEQYF.

The chain has TRBV29-1 and TRBJ2-7; possibly TRBD1 for D (6 bases). The CDR3 is made up of 11 amino acids. Germline V gene data show CDR1 as SQVTM and CDR2 as ANQGSEA. V was cut by 3 bases and J by 7 bases, with 10 bases left in between. The CDR3 loop reads CSVDRGREQYF. The DNA for the CDR3 is TGCAGCGTTGACAGGGGTCGGGAGCAGTACTTC.

The chain recombines TRBV19 with TRBJ1-5, with 9 bases lining up with TRBD1. The germline V gene encodes CDR1 LNHDA and CDR2 SQIVND (reference sequence). The CDR3 has 13 amino acids. The trim removed 5 bases at V and 6 bases at J, leaving 2 bases unmatched. CDR3 in DNA: TGTGCCAGTAGTGAGGGACAGGGTCAGCCCCAGCATTTT. Translation: CASSEGQGQPQHF.

This clone appeared once. The chain uses TRBV6-1 and TRBJ1-2; no clear D gene. Germline-derived CDR1 and CDR2 are MNHNS and SASEGT. V was clipped by 8 bases and J by 4 bases, with 11 bases between them. The CDR3 totals 12 residues. The CDR3: CASSGQRYGYTF. The CDR3 region has the DNA TGTGCCAGCTCCGGGCAGCGCTATGGCTACACCTTC.

This rearrangement joins TRBV5-5 to TRBJ2-5, with 7 nucleotides matching TRBD1. The J call may be incorrect, as the DNA end agrees better with TRBJ2-7. This CDR3 contains 14 residues. Germline V gene lookup returns CDR1 SGHKS and CDR2 YYEKEE (reference sequence). The DNA for the CDR3 is TGTGCCAGCAGCGCGACAGGGCGGTCCTACGAGCAGTACTTC. This encodes CASSATGRSYEQYF.

CDR3 DNA: TGTGCCAGCAGTGCGGGCCGGGACGGATACGAGCAGTACTTC. Translation: CASSAGRDGYEQYF. The rearrangement links TRBV6-5 to TRBJ2-7; D tentatively reads TRBD1 or TRBD2 (5 bases each). V dropped 5 bases and J dropped 4 bases, with 15 bases sitting between them. The CDR3 loop spans 14 amino acids. Germline V gene lookup returns CDR1 MNHEY and CDR2 SVGAGI.

The chain links TRBV10-3 to TRBJ2-1, with a tentative D call TRBD2 (6 bases). V gave up 8 bases and J gave up 0 bases, with 17 bases separating them. From germline, CDR1 is ENHRY and CDR2 SYGVKD. The CDR3 length is 16 residues. As DNA, the CDR3 is TGTGCCATCGGAACCGGGAGAATGAGCTCCTACAATGAGCAGTTCTTC. Its translation is CAIGTGRMSSYNEQFF.

This chain uses TRBV28 with TRBJ1-5, with D hard to call. The CDR3 is 13 amino acids. Germline V gene data show CDR1 as MDHEN and CDR2 as SYDVKM. Between the trimmed V and J ends, which lost 7 bases and 1 base, there was a span of 8 bases. This CDR3 reads CASNLLSNQPQHF. DNA of the CDR3: TGTGCCAGCAATCTTCTGAGCAATCAGCCCCAGCATTTT.

This clone was observed a few times. The chain carries TRBV6-5 and TRBJ2-1; TRBD1 might be the D (5 bases). The CDR3 consists of 11 residues. Germline V gene lookup returns CDR1 MNHEY and CDR2 SVGAGI. V lost 6 bases and J lost 9, with 9 bases in between. CDR3: CASRQGSEQFF. In DNA, the CDR3 is TGTGCCAGCAGGCAGGGTTCTGAGCAGTTCTTC.

This clone was seen a few times. V is TRBV7-2 and J is TRBJ2-2, with 10 bases aligning to TRBD1. The CDR3 contains 15 residues. After removal of 5 bases from V and 4 bases from J, the junction contained 4 bases not matched to a gene. Germline V gene data show CDR1 as SGHTA and CDR2 as FQGNSA. The CDR3 nucleotides read TGTGCCAGCAGCGGTCGGGACAGGGGCACCGGGGAGCTGTTTTTT. It encodes CASSGRDRGTGELFF.

The chain uses TRBV5-1 and TRBJ2-1, with D uncertain. Germline V gives CDR1 SGHRS, CDR2 YFSETQ. The V gene lost 0 bases and the J gene lost 0 bases, with 10 bases spanning the gap. The CDR3 has 16 residues. CDR3 region: CASSLAFASSYNEQFF. The CDR3 DNA reads TGCGCCAGCAGCTTGGCGTTCGCCAGCTCCTACAATGAGCAGTTCTTC. The variable domain in full, with the rest retrieved from reference TRBV5-1 and TRBJ2-1, is KAGVTQTPRYLIKTRGQQVTLSCSPISGHRSVSWYQQTPGQGLQFLFEYFSETQRNKGNFPGRFSGRQFSNSRSEMNVSTLELGDSALYLCASSLAFASSYNEQFFGPGTRLTVL.

The chain has TRBV6-5 and TRBJ1-1, with D possibly matching TRBD1 (5 bases). This CDR3 has 16 amino acids. The V gene's germline CDR1 is MNHEY and CDR2 SVGAGI. Deletions cut 0 bases from V and 1 base from J, with 12 bases between. The CDR3 here is CASSYSLGHGNTEAFF. The CDR3 DNA reads as TGTGCCAGCAGTTACTCCCTGGGGCACGGGAACACTGAAGCTTTCTTT.